A selection of T cell receptor beta chains follows, all from one sample in a study of cytomegalovirus exposure and HLA in healthy donors. Only in-frame clones appear in the TCRdb table, and some are missing; sequencing was by immunoSEQ multiplex PCR. The data hold tens of thousands of clones, with 79% observed a single time. The sample comprised PBMCs. Receptors were obtained from a woman aged 40 to 49 in good health and CMV-seropositive. CDR3s include the opening cysteine and the closing phenylalanine or tryptophan. A D gene is named only where the DNA matches it firmly. Clone size is stated in some rows and not others, as once, few, many or a class when expanded.

V	length	D	size	J	DNA	CDR3
TRBV5-4	13	NA	few	TRBJ1-2	TGTGCCAGCAGCGGGCGGACAGACTATGGCTACACCTTC	CASSGRTDYGYTF
TRBV18	12	NA	NA	TRBJ2-2	TGTGCCAGCTCAGCCCAGACCGGGGAGCTGTTTTTT	CASSAQTGELFF
TRBV29-1	13	NA	NA	TRBJ1-5	TGCAGCGTTGCTGGGGGGGCGGATCAGCCCCAGCATTTT	CSVAGGADQPQHF
TRBV5-4	18	TRBD1	few	TRBJ1-1	TGTGCCAGCAGCTTCGCACAGGGGGTAGGGTGGGGGAACACTGAAGCTTTCTTT	CASSFAQGVGWGNTEAFF
TRBV5-1	15	NA	NA	TRBJ2-7	TGCGCCAGCAGCTTGGAGGGCAGGGGAACCTACGAGCAGTACTTC	CASSLEGRGTYEQYF
TRBV18	17	TRBD2	once	TRBJ2-2	TGTGCCAGCTCACCAATTTCAGCGGGGCTGAACACCGGGGAGCTGTTTTTT	CASSPISAGLNTGELFF
TRBV29-1	15	NA	NA	TRBJ2-7	TGCAGCGTTGAAGATGAGTCGGGACGCGGGGACGAGCAGTACTTC	CSVEDESGRGDEQYF
TRBV7-8	16	NA	NA	TRBJ2-7	TGTGCCAGCAGCTCCCAGCGTTGGAGATCTACCTACGAGCAGTACTTC	CASSSQRWRSTYEQYF
TRBV14	14	NA	NA	TRBJ2-3	TGTGCCAGCAGCCACGAGCAGGGCACAGATACGCAGTATTTT	CASSHEQGTDTQYF
TRBV5-1	16	TRBD1	NA	TRBJ2-5	TGCGCCAGCAGTTCGGGGAGTGAGGGGGCGATTGAGACCCAGTACTTC	CASSSGSEGAIETQYF
TRBV28	11	NA	medium-sized	TRBJ2-7	TGTGCCAGCAGTTTCCCTGACGAGCAGTACTTC	CASSFPDEQYF
TRBV4-1	17	NA	NA	TRBJ2-3	TGCGCCAGCAGCCAAGATCTAACAGGCAAGACCACAGATACGCAGTATTTT	CASSQDLTGKTTDTQYF
TRBV6-4	15	NA	NA	TRBJ1-5	TGTGCCAGCAGTGCCACCTGGGGCTGGGATCAGCCCCAGCATTTT	CASSATWGWDQPQHF
TRBV5-1	14	TRBD1	NA	TRBJ2-5	TGCGCCAGCAGCGTTACAGGGGGAGAGGAGACCCAGTACTTC	CASSVTGGEETQYF
TRBV4-1	16	TRBD2	NA	TRBJ2-3	TGCGCCAGCAGCCACCCGGGACTAGAGTATGCAGATACGCAGTATTTT	CASSHPGLEYADTQYF
TRBV5-1	14	TRBD2	NA	TRBJ2-1	TGCGCCAGCAGTTCCACCGGGACTAAAAATGAGCAGTTCTTC	CASSSTGTKNEQFF
TRBV6-1	14	NA	once	TRBJ1-1	TGTGCCAGCAGTGATTACCCCCAGGCCACTGAAGCTTTCTTT	CASSDYPQATEAFF
TRBV6-1	13	TRBD1	few	TRBJ1-1	TGTGCCAGCAGGGGACAGATGAACACTGAAGCTTTCTTT	CASRGQMNTEAFF
TRBV7-6	14	TRBD2	NA	TRBJ2-3	TGTGCCAGCAGCTTAAGCGGGAACACAGATACGCAGTATTTT	CASSLSGNTDTQYF
TRBV30	13	TRBD1	NA	TRBJ1-5	TGTGCCTGGAGGGGGACAGAGAATCAGCCCCAGCATTTT	CAWRGTENQPQHF
TRBV5-1	14	NA	NA	TRBJ2-5	TGCGCCAGCAGCTTGGTAGCCAGCTCCGAGACCCAGTACTTC	CASSLVASSETQYF
TRBV5-6	15	NA	NA	TRBJ1-5	TGTGCCAGCAGCTTATACACAGGGCCCAATCAGCCCCAGCATTTT	CASSLYTGPNQPQHF
TRBV29-1	13	TRBD1	NA	TRBJ2-7	TGCAGCGGGACGGGACAGGGGAACTACGAGCAGTACTTC	CSGTGQGNYEQYF
TRBV6-5	14	TRBD1	NA	TRBJ1-5	TGTGCCAGCAGTTACGGAACAGGGGATCAGCCCCAGCATTTT	CASSYGTGDQPQHF
TRBV19	18	NA	few	TRBJ1-5	TGTGCCAGTAGCCCCCCTGGAAGACAATGGAGGGGCAATCAGCCCCAGCATTTT	CASSPPGRQWRGNQPQHF
TRBV27	16	NA	NA	TRBJ1-1	TGTGCCAGCAGTTTAAGCTGGGGCGAAAAGAACACTGAAGCTTTCTTT	CASSLSWGEKNTEAFF
TRBV7-8	17	NA	once	TRBJ1-1	TGTGCCAGCAGCTTAGGCAGGGGTAGGGCCCCGGGCACTGAAGCTTTCTTT	CASSLGRGRAPGTEAFF
TRBV11-3	18	TRBD2	NA	TRBJ2-1	TGTGCCAGCAGCTTTGGACGTTTAAGCGGGGGCCCATACAATGAGCAGTTCTTC	CASSFGRLSGGPYNEQFF
TRBV15	15	NA	NA	TRBJ2-7	TGTGCCACCAGCAGAGATAACAGGATCTCCTACGAGCAGTACTTC	CATSRDNRISYEQYF
TRBV2	19	TRBD2	NA	TRBJ2-5	TGTGCCAGCAGTGTCCCCTCCGGGACTAGCGGGGGTATCCAAGAGACCCAGTACTTC	CASSVPSGTSGGIQETQYF
TRBV6-6	16	TRBD2	NA	TRBJ2-2	TGTGCCATCCAGGGGGGACTAGCGGGACGGACCGGGGAGCTGTTTTTT	CAIQGGLAGRTGELFF
TRBV7-2	14	TRBD1	NA	TRBJ1-4	TGTGCCAGCAGCCTCAACAGGGGGAGAGAAAAACTGTTTTTT	CASSLNRGREKLFF
TRBV18	13	NA	NA	TRBJ2-2	TGTGCCAGCTCAGGACAGTACACCGGGGAGCTGTTTTTT	CASSGQYTGELFF
TRBV29-1	17	TRBD2	NA	TRBJ2-1	TGCAGCGTGGAGGGGCTAGCGGACCAGAGCTCCTACAATGAGCAGTTCTTC	CSVEGLADQSSYNEQFF
TRBV7-2	14	TRBD2	NA	TRBJ2-5	TGTGCCAGCAGCTTAGATTCGGGAGGGGAGACCCAGTACTTC	CASSLDSGGETQYF
TRBV5-4	16	TRBD1	NA	TRBJ2-7	TGTGCCAGCAGCCCGAACCCGGGACAGGGAACCTACGAGCAGTACTTC	CASSPNPGQGTYEQYF
TRBV7-6	13	TRBD2	NA	TRBJ2-5	TGTGCCAGCAAGCGGGGGGCCATAGAGACCCAGTACTTC	CASKRGAIETQYF
TRBV11-1	14	TRBD2	once	TRBJ2-7	TGTGCCAGCTGCCTAGCGGGGGGAACCTACGAGCAGTACTTC	CASCLAGGTYEQYF
TRBV7-9	18	TRBD2	NA	TRBJ2-6	TGTGCCAGCAGCTTAGATCTTAGCGGGAGCTCTGGGGCCAACGTCCTGACTTTC	CASSLDLSGSSGANVLTF
TRBV6-1	17	NA	few	TRBJ1-3	TGTGCCAGCAGTGAAGCGCTTCGGGACAATAGTGGAAACACCATATATTTT	CASSEALRDNSGNTIYF
TRBV5-6	13	NA	NA	TRBJ2-7	TGTGCCAGCAGCTTTCAACAGGGCTACGAGCAGTACTTC	CASSFQQGYEQYF
TRBV10-2	19	TRBD2	NA	TRBJ2-5	TGCGCCAGCAGTGAAAGTTCGGGACTAGCGGGGGGGCCTAGTGAGACCCAGTACTTC	CASSESSGLAGGPSETQYF
TRBV30	15	TRBD1	NA	TRBJ2-5	TGTGCCTGGAGTGTACTACAGGGGGCTGGAGAGACCCAGTACTTC	CAWSVLQGAGETQYF
TRBV19	15	NA	NA	TRBJ1-3	TGTGCCAGTAGTTTATCGGGATCCTCTGGAAACACCATATATTTT	CASSLSGSSGNTIYF
TRBV7-9	18	NA	NA	TRBJ1-6	TGTGCCAGCAGCTTACAGGCAGGGCTAGGCTCCTATAATTCACCCCTCCACTTT	CASSLQAGLGSYNSPLHF
TRBV5-1	21	NA	NA	TRBJ1-3	TGCGCCAGCACCCAGACAGAACTCTTCTCCGTAAACTACCTCTCTGGAAACACCATATATTTT	CASTQTELFSVNYLSGNTIYF
TRBV11-2	17	TRBD1	NA	TRBJ1-3	TGTGCCAGCACCTCATGGGAACAGGGGTTCTCTGGAAACACCATATATTTT	CASTSWEQGFSGNTIYF
TRBV6-6	14	TRBD2	NA	TRBJ2-7	TGTGCCAGCAAAGGGGAGGGGAAGACCTACGAGCAGTACTTC	CASKGEGKTYEQYF
TRBV12-5	21	NA	NA	TRBJ1-3	TGTGCTAGTGGTTTGGTACCCCCCCGACTTACAAGGGGCTACTCTGGAAACACCATATATTTT	CASGLVPPRLTRGYSGNTIYF
TRBV6-1	13	TRBD1	NA	TRBJ1-1	TGTGCCAGCAGTCGGACAGGGAACACTGAAGCTTTCTTT	CASSRTGNTEAFF
TRBV27	14	NA	NA	TRBJ2-7	TGTGCCAGCAGTCCCCGGGAGAGTTACCACGAGCAGTACTTC	CASSPRESYHEQYF
TRBV25-1	17	NA	NA	TRBJ2-6	TGTGCCAGCAGCTTTCCGGTCGGGAGCTCTGGGGCCAACGTCCTGACTTTC	CASSFPVGSSGANVLTF
TRBV5-1	16	TRBD2	NA	TRBJ2-3	TGCGCCAGCAGCTCCTGGGGGGAGGGCTTCACAGATACGCAGTATTTT	CASSSWGEGFTDTQYF
TRBV29-1	14	TRBD1	NA	TRBJ2-5	TGCAGCGTTGAACCGGGACAGGGGGTTGAGACCCAGTACTTC	CSVEPGQGVETQYF
TRBV11-2	13	NA	few	TRBJ2-2	TGTGCCAGCAGCTTAACAGACACCGGGGAGCTGTTTTTT	CASSLTDTGELFF
TRBV20-1	11	NA	NA	TRBJ1-1	TGCAGTGCGGTGGTGAGCACTGAAGCTTTCTTT	CSAVVSTEAFF
TRBV5-6	16	NA	NA	TRBJ1-1	TGTGCCAGCAGCTTGTGGCAGGGGACGATGAACACTGAAGCTTTCTTT	CASSLWQGTMNTEAFF